This entry lists 25 T cell receptor beta chains sequenced from one sample in a study of blood T cell repertoires in COVID-19. Libraries were prepared by immunoSEQ multiplex PCR; TCRdb keeps only in-frame clonotypes and omits some of them. This repertoire shows approximately 400,000 clones, 88% found once; its top ten account for around an eighth. Sequenced material: peripheral blood. The receptors originated from a woman in her forties or fifties with COVID-19, enrolled during active disease.

The rearrangement joins TRBV4-1 to TRBJ2-1, with 11 bases lining up with TRBD2. Per the germline V gene, CDR1 is MGHRA and CDR2 is YSYEKL. CDR3 length equals 16 residues. The ends lost 5 bases at V and 4 bases at J; junction bases unmatched: 7. CDR3 protein: CASSYIAGGPYNEQFF. CDR3 in DNA: TGCGCCAGCAGCTATATAGCGGGGGGGCCGTACAATGAGCAGTTCTTC.

The DNA for the CDR3 is TGTGCCAGCAGCGTAGGGGCAGGGGTTGGGAACACTGAAGCTTTCTTT. Protein product: CASSVGAGVGNTEAFF. The gene calls are TRBV9 and TRBJ1-1; possible D gene TRBD1, 6 bases. The germline V and J ends were trimmed by 0 bases and 1 base, with 13 bases remaining between them. CDR1 and CDR2 from the germline V gene are SGDLS and YYNGEE. This CDR3 spans 16 amino acids. Combining the CDR3 with reference TRBV9 and TRBJ1-1 gives the whole variable domain DSGVTQTPKHLITATGQRVTLRCSPRSGDLSVYWYQQSLDQGLQFLIQYYNGEERAKGNILERFSAQQFPDLHSELNLSSLELGDSALYFCASSVGAGVGNTEAFFGQGTRLTVV.

The chain recombines TRBV15 with TRBJ2-2; either TRBD1 or TRBD2 may fit D (6 bases each). CDR1 and CDR2 (germline): LNHNV, YYDKDF (reference sequence). V was pared by 8 bases and J by 7 bases, with 20 bases between. CDR3 size: 15 residues. The DNA of the CDR3 is TGTGCCACCGCCAGAGGGGGGCAATATGGCGGGGAGCTGTTTTTT. It is translated as CATARGGQYGGELFF.

The count of this clone is one. V is TRBV12-3 or TRBV12-4 and J is TRBJ1-5; weak D call: TRBD1 (6 bases). V lost 8 bases and J lost 3, with 11 bases in between. CDR3 size: 13 residues. The CDR3 DNA reads TGTGCCAGCGGTTACAGGGACAATCAGCCCCAGCATTTT. This translates into CASGYRDNQPQHF.

The chain is built from TRBV27 and TRBJ2-7, with D tentatively TRBD2 (6 bases). Trimming removed 2 bases from V and 11 bases from J, with 19 bases in between. This CDR3 comprises 14 residues. Germline V CDR1 and CDR2: MNHEY, SMNVEV (reference sequence). The CDR3 loop reads CASSLSGGRSAEYF. CDR3 DNA sequence: TGTGCCAGCAGTTTAAGTGGGGGGAGATCGGCGGAGTACTTC.

The J gene is TRBJ2-7, the V gene TRBV4-1, with 8 positions matching TRBD2. This CDR3 is 15 amino acids long. From germline, CDR1 is MGHRA and CDR2 YSYEKL. With 1 base clipped from V and 3 bases from J, the junction kept 5 bases outside the gene matches. The CDR3 sequence is CASSQVGSGGYEQYF. CDR3 bases: TGCGCCAGCAGCCAAGTAGGGAGCGGGGGCTACGAGCAGTACTTC.

The chain links TRBV29-1 to TRBJ2-2; perhaps TRBD1 as D (6 bases). Between the trimmed V and J ends, which lost 0 bases and 0 bases, there was a span of 14 bases. Germline CDR1 and CDR2: SQVTM and ANQGSEA. The CDR3 consists of 17 residues. The CDR3 loop reads CSVEDLGHQTNTGELFF. The CDR3 DNA is TGCAGCGTTGAAGATTTGGGACACCAAACGAACACCGGGGAGCTGTTTTTT.

The gene calls are TRBV5-1 and TRBJ1-6; no firm D call. This CDR3 has 15 amino acids. V shed 0 bases and J shed 7 bases, with 11 bases lying between them. Germline values: CDR1 SGHRS, CDR2 YFSETQ. DNA for the CDR3: TGCGCCAGCAGCTTGGGGGCAGTAGGCAATTCACCCCTCCACTTT. Protein product: CASSLGAVGNSPLHF.

The chain has TRBV10-3 and TRBJ1-1; TRBD1 matches at 11 bases. Trimming at V came to 7 bases and at J to 5 bases, leaving 6 bases not matched to a gene. The germline V gene encodes CDR1 ENHRY and CDR2 SYGVKD. The CDR3 is made up of 14 amino acids. The CDR3 DNA reads as TGTGCCATCAATCCCGGGACAGGGGGAACTGAAGCTTTCTTT. Protein sequence: CAINPGTGGTEAFF.

V and J are TRBV5-8 and TRBJ2-6; no firm D call. The CDR3 sequence is 17 residues long. Germline loops: CDR1 SGHTS, CDR2 YDEGEE. V dropped 4 bases and J dropped 0 bases, with 14 bases sitting between them. CDR3 in amino acids: CASSPAKILSGANVLTF. In DNA form, the CDR3 reads TGTGCCAGCAGCCCTGCGAAAATCCTCTCTGGGGCCAACGTCCTGACTTTC.

The chain links TRBV3-1 (or the pseudogene TRBV3-2) to TRBJ2-3, with D maybe TRBD2 (6 bases). Germline assignment: CDR1 LGHDT and CDR2 YNNKEL (reference sequence). The CDR3 is 15 residues long. V shed 1 base and J shed 1 base, with 9 bases lying between them. In DNA, the CDR3 is TGTGCCAGCAGCCAAGGGGGCGGGGGCACAGATACGCAGTATTTT. Protein sequence: CASSQGGGGTDTQYF.

The gene calls are TRBV2 and TRBJ2-7; D might be TRBD2 (6 bases). The germline V gene encodes CDR1 SNHLY and CDR2 FYNNEI. This CDR3 has 12 residues. Trimming left V 11 bases short and J 3 bases short, with 14 bases between. CDR3: CAFQRRGYEQYF. The CDR3 DNA is TGTGCCTTCCAACGGAGGGGCTACGAGCAGTACTTC.

This chain links TRBV7-9 with TRBJ1-4; D may be TRBD1 (5 bases). Germline values: CDR1 SEHNR, CDR2 FQNEAQ (reference sequence). The CDR3 has 16 amino acids. With 6 bases removed from V and 8 bases from J, the gap between germline ends came to 22 bases. In nucleotides, the CDR3 is TGTGCCAGCAGGCTGGGATTAGGAGGGGCCCGGGAAAAACTGTTTTTT. This gives the protein CASRLGLGGAREKLFF.

The chain combines TRBV19 with TRBJ2-4; 10 bases are shared with TRBD1. The CDR3 totals 15 residues. Losses at the gene ends were 5 bases for V and 6 bases for J; bases not matched to a gene: 7. The V gene's germline CDR1 is LNHDA and CDR2 SQIVND (reference sequence). The CDR3: CASSADRGYGNIQYF. DNA of the CDR3: TGTGCCAGTAGTGCGGACAGGGGGTATGGAAACATTCAGTACTTC.

This clone was picked up one time. V usage is TRBV19 and J usage is TRBJ2-7, with 10 bases aligning to TRBD1. V shed 7 bases, J shed 9 bases, and the junction held 12 bases outside the gene matches. Germline CDR1 reads LNHDA; CDR2 reads SQIVND (reference sequence). The CDR3 has 14 amino acids. The DNA of the CDR3 is TGTGCCAGTAAGCCGCAACAGGGACAGGGGATGCAGTACTTC. Amino acids: CASKPQQGQGMQYF. The entire variable domain, with the rest obtained from reference TRBV19 and TRBJ2-7, is as follows: DGGITQSPKYLFRKEGQNVTLSCEQNLNHDAMYWYRQDPGQGLRLIYYSQIVNDFQKGDIAEGYSVSREKKESFPLTVTSAQKNPTAFYLCASKPQQGQGMQYFGPGTRLTVT.

To note about this clone: The same CDR3 arises from other DNA sequences in this sample as well. The chain joins TRBV18 to TRBJ1-4, with no clear D. The V gene lost 6 bases and the J gene lost 0 bases, with 11 bases spanning the gap. There are 15 residues in the CDR3. The V gene's germline CDR1 is KGHSH and CDR2 LQKENI. The CDR3 nucleotides are TGTGCCAGCTCCCCCTCCGGGTCAACTAATGAAAAACTGTTTTTT. It encodes CASSPSGSTNEKLFF.

The V and J genes are TRBV11-2 and TRBJ1-1, with 7 nucleotides matching TRBD1. Germline CDR1 and CDR2: SGHAT and FQNNGV. The CDR3 sequence is 14 residues long. The trim removed 3 bases at V and 1 base at J, leaving 2 bases unmatched. This CDR3 is CASSLDRQNTEAFF. The CDR3 region has the DNA TGTGCCAGCAGCTTGGACAGGCAGAACACTGAAGCTTTCTTT.

The V call is TRBV13, the J call TRBJ2-3; 13 nucleotides line up with TRBD2. This CDR3 is 18 amino acids long. The germline CDR1 and CDR2 sequences are PRHDT and FYEKMQ (reference sequence). V was clipped by 5 bases and J by 1 base; unmatched bases: 9. The CDR3 sequence is CASSPGLAGSGGTDTQYF. Written as DNA, the CDR3 is TGTGCCAGCAGCCCGGGACTAGCGGGGTCGGGTGGCACAGATACGCAGTATTTT.

This chain uses TRBV19 with TRBJ2-3; tentatively, D is TRBD1 (6 bases). The CDR3 is 14 amino acids. The germline V and J ends were trimmed by 9 bases and 4 bases, with 17 bases remaining between them. Germline values: CDR1 LNHDA, CDR2 SQIVND (reference sequence). For the CDR3, the DNA is TGTGCCAGCTCGACAGGCTACCTTCCAGATACGCAGTATTTT. Translation: CASSTGYLPDTQYF.

The gene calls are TRBV7-2 and TRBJ1-2, with a tentative D call TRBD1 (5 bases). CDR1 is SGHTA and CDR2 is FQGNSA in the germline V gene. The ends were cut back, 5 bases at V and 8 bases at J, with 21 bases in the middle. The CDR3 has 15 amino acids. CDR3 DNA: TGTGCCAGCAGCCCCTCGGGACTGACTATTCGGGGCTACACCTTC. It specifies CASSPSGLTIRGYTF.

The chain has TRBV28 and TRBJ2-3, with 13 bases aligning to TRBD2. J gave up 11 bases and V 6 bases, and 14 bases lay outside the gene matches. From germline, CDR1 is MDHEN and CDR2 SYDVKM. This CDR3 spans 16 amino acids. The CDR3 DNA sequence: TGTGCCAGCAGCGCGGGACTAGCGGGGCTACGGGGCGGGCAGTATTTT. It yields the protein CASSAGLAGLRGGQYF.

The chain carries TRBV2 and TRBJ2-1, with D possibly being TRBD1 (5 bases). CDR1 and CDR2 (germline): SNHLY, FYNNEI. The ends were cut back, 4 bases at V and 0 bases at J, with 10 bases in the middle. CDR3 length: 15 amino acids. This CDR3 reads CASSVDSPSYNEQFF. The CDR3 bases are TGTGCCAGCAGTGTTGACAGTCCCTCCTACAATGAGCAGTTCTTC.

The chain recombines TRBV19 with TRBJ2-7; D not resolved. V was shortened by 3 bases and J by 4 bases, with 10 bases between the two germline ends. The CDR3 runs 13 residues. Germline values: CDR1 LNHDA, CDR2 SQIVND (reference sequence). The CDR3 sequence is CASSMIIGYEQYF. DNA for the CDR3: TGTGCCAGTAGTATGATCATCGGGTACGAGCAGTACTTC.

The count of this clone is one. The chain uses TRBV3-1 (or the pseudogene TRBV3-2) and TRBJ2-7, with TRBD2 as a possible D gene (5 bases). CDR3 length: 13 residues. V was pared by 5 bases and J by 3 bases, with 11 bases between. Germline lookup yields CDR1 LGHDT and CDR2 YNNKEL (reference sequence). The CDR3, as DNA: TGTGCCAGCAGCTCTGCGGGCTACTACGAGCAGTACTTC. Protein product: CASSSAGYYEQYF.

The chain carries TRBV6-5 and TRBJ1-1, with a weak D call TRBD1 (6 bases). CDR1 is MNHEY and CDR2 is SVGAGI in the germline V gene. The CDR3 totals 14 residues. V gave up 5 bases and J gave up 5 bases, with 15 bases separating them. CDR3 loop: CASSPDSSSTEAFF. In DNA form, the CDR3 reads TGTGCCAGCAGTCCGGACAGTTCCTCAACTGAAGCTTTCTTT.